The 4 T cell receptor beta chains reported below all come from one sample, sequenced in a study of T cell repertoires in cytomegalovirus infection. No cognate antigen is known for these TCRs. TCRdb re-called the reads with MiXCR, one entry per CDR3 protein. Counted here are 700,000 to 850,000 distinct CDR3 sequences, 32% occurring once; the ten biggest clones make up under 15%. Here the sequenced sample was cultured CD8+ T cells from PBMCs, taken from culture after CMV antigen stimulation. These receptors were obtained from a human donor in good health (CMV status not recorded). Some clones in this sample may be carry-over from other donors' samples.

This clonotype was found a few times. The genes are TRBV2 and TRBJ1-5; 8 positions agree with TRBD1. CDR1 SNHLY and CDR2 FYNNEI come from the germline V gene. This CDR3 is 15 amino acids long. V shed 3 bases and J 4 bases; nucleotides not matched to a gene: 5. The CDR3 coding sequence is TGTGCCAGCAGTGACGAGACAGGGGTGAATCAGCCCCAGCATTTT. Translated: CASSDETGVNQPQHF.

The chain couples TRBV7-9 to TRBJ2-1; 11 nucleotides match TRBD1. Germline V gene lookup returns CDR1 SEHNR and CDR2 FQNEAQ (reference sequence). The V segment lost 6 bases and the J segment 10 bases; nucleotides outside the gene matches: 5. There are 13 residues in the CDR3. In DNA form, the CDR3 reads TGTGCCAGCAGGGACAGGGGGCATTTGGAGCAGTTCTTC. It yields the protein CASRDRGHLEQFF.

This clonotype was recorded a few times. The rearrangement links TRBV20-1 to TRBJ2-2; TRBD1 matches 8 bases. Germline V gene sequence: CDR1 DFQATT, CDR2 SNEGSKA (reference sequence). The CDR3 sequence is 15 residues long. Germline trimming cut 3 bases from V and 0 bases from J; bases unmatched to any gene: 3. As DNA, the CDR3 is TGCAGTGCTAGGGACAGGGCCTCGAACACCGGGGAGCTGTTTTTT. This codes for CSARDRASNTGELFF.

There are a few counts of this clonotype. The V call is TRBV7-9, the J call TRBJ2-7; D is ambiguous. CDR3 length: 13 amino acids. The germline V and J ends were trimmed by 5 bases and 5 bases, with 13 bases remaining between them. Germline-derived CDR1 and CDR2 are SEHNR and FQNEAQ (reference sequence). The CDR3 nucleotides are TGTGCCAGCAGCCCACGGCAGGTCGACGAGCAGTACTTC. It codes for CASSPRQVDEQYF.